This T cell receptor (beta chain) was captured in a study of blood T cell repertoires in COVID-19. The method was immunoSEQ multiplex PCR; TCRdb's version includes in-frame clones alone and lacks a portion of them. The sample lists almost 400,000 clones, over 75% occurring once. This CDR3 is 11 amino acids long. CDR1 and CDR2 (germline): SGHNT, YYREEE (reference sequence). The ends were cut back, 4 bases at V and 5 bases at J, with 6 bases in the middle. V gene TRBV5-4 combines with J gene TRBJ2-5; D is undetermined. The sequence came from a woman aged 60-70 years with COVID-19, enrolled during active disease. The sequenced material came from peripheral blood. Written as DNA, the CDR3 is TGTGCCAGCAGCCAGGCGGAGACCCAGTACTTC. Its protein is CASSQAETQYF.